This T cell receptor (beta chain) was identified during a study of cytomegalovirus exposure and HLA in healthy donors. Study-level results: A later analysis by the authors found several of the most significant clusters apparently linked to common viral pathogens. Prior analysis indicated that the majority of TCR beta V segments exhibited productivity approximately 87% or approximately 30% of the time.

On this clone itself: Its specificity is unknown.

Trimming cost V 5 bases and J 4 bases, with 9 bases left between them. The germline CDR1 and CDR2 sequences are SEHNR and FQNEAQ (reference sequence). This CDR3 has 13 amino acids. Primers for the PCR totalled 60 Vbeta and 13 Jbeta. Authors' data handling: The count from a later analysis was some 80 million unique TCR beta chains, some 10 million of them shared. TCRdb keeps only in-frame clones here, not all; method: immunoSEQ multiplex PCR. V and J calls and clone size follow that table, whereas D and trimming were derived from the DNA. Among some 180,000 clones listed, 82% were seen once. The TCR originated in a man aged 40-55 years in good health and CMV-seronegative. The sample was PBMCs. The rearrangement links TRBV7-9 to TRBJ2-1; unclear D gene. Here the CDR3 reads CASSINSYNEQFF. The DNA for the CDR3 is TGTGCCAGCAGCATCAATAGTTACAATGAGCAGTTCTTC.